The rows below give T cell receptor beta chains drawn from one sample of a study of human T cells and chemical hapten exposure. TCRdb itself ran the RACE reads through MiXCR, one entry per CDR3 protein. The sample holds approximately 90,000 distinct CDR3 sequences; 9.5% to 11% are singletons and the top ten take under 2.5%. The sequencing used whole blood, collected in connection with sensitization to the hapten diphenylcyclopropenone (DPC). These receptor sequences come from a middle-aged man with alopecia areata. Some clones in this sample may be carry-over from other donors' samples. Both conserved end residues are trimmed from each CDR3. The D gene is left open where the match is weak. The size entry is marked missing in some rows and otherwise reads once, few, many or a size class.

v_gene: TRBV14; j_gene: TRBJ1-1; d_gene: -; abundance: -; CDR3aa: ASSQRVATEAF
v_gene: TRBV3-1; j_gene: TRBJ1-2; d_gene: TRBD1; abundance: many; CDR3aa: ATTGEGAQRGYT
v_gene: TRBV29-1; j_gene: TRBJ2-7; d_gene: TRBD1; abundance: many; CDR3aa: SVGPRGHHEQY
v_gene: TRBV4-2; j_gene: TRBJ2-3; d_gene: -; abundance: -; CDR3aa: ASSQALGADTQY
v_gene: TRBV11-2; j_gene: TRBJ2-1; d_gene: TRBD2; abundance: few; CDR3aa: ASSPLGGRVNEQF
v_gene: TRBV2; j_gene: TRBJ2-7; d_gene: TRBD2; abundance: few; CDR3aa: ASSDDYPASGLYEQY
v_gene: TRBV20-1; j_gene: TRBJ1-6; d_gene: -; abundance: -; CDR3aa: SARDGGSLFNSPLH
v_gene: TRBV18; j_gene: TRBJ2-1; d_gene: TRBD2; abundance: -; CDR3aa: ASSPLAGGEYNEQF
v_gene: TRBV6-2/TRBV6-3; j_gene: TRBJ2-1; d_gene: TRBD1; abundance: -; CDR3aa: ASKIGTGPYNEQF
v_gene: TRBV28; j_gene: TRBJ1-6; d_gene: -; abundance: few; CDR3aa: ASSLSGKYSPLH
v_gene: TRBV30; j_gene: TRBJ1-1; d_gene: -; abundance: few; CDR3aa: ARVGVNTEAF
v_gene: TRBV18; j_gene: TRBJ2-4; d_gene: -; abundance: -; CDR3aa: ASSPGGKNIQY
v_gene: TRBV28; j_gene: TRBJ2-7; d_gene: TRBD2; abundance: few; CDR3aa: ASSLSGMGYEQY
v_gene: TRBV7-6; j_gene: TRBJ2-5; d_gene: -; abundance: few; CDR3aa: ASSSVGETQY
v_gene: TRBV6-5; j_gene: TRBJ1-3; d_gene: -; abundance: few; CDR3aa: ASSEQGRSGNTIY
v_gene: TRBV7-9; j_gene: TRBJ1-1; d_gene: -; abundance: -; CDR3aa: ASSSTIGTEAF
v_gene: TRBV7-2; j_gene: TRBJ2-1; d_gene: TRBD2; abundance: -; CDR3aa: ASGLAGTSSYNEQF
v_gene: TRBV12-3/TRBV12-4; j_gene: TRBJ2-1; d_gene: -; abundance: -; CDR3aa: ASCLYNEQF
v_gene: TRBV7-9; j_gene: TRBJ2-1; d_gene: TRBD2; abundance: few; CDR3aa: ASSLALTGGPNEQF
v_gene: TRBV7-2; j_gene: TRBJ2-3; d_gene: -; abundance: -; CDR3aa: ASRHTSSVATQY
v_gene: TRBV9; j_gene: TRBJ2-3; d_gene: TRBD2; abundance: few; CDR3aa: ASSVESGSRTDTQY
v_gene: TRBV7-9; j_gene: TRBJ2-3; d_gene: TRBD1; abundance: -; CDR3aa: ASSLGSTGGRTDTQY
v_gene: TRBV29-1; j_gene: TRBJ2-1; d_gene: TRBD2; abundance: -; CDR3aa: SAGRGERYNEQF
v_gene: TRBV7-9; j_gene: TRBJ2-3; d_gene: TRBD2; abundance: few; CDR3aa: ASSPRAGFEY
v_gene: TRBV3-1; j_gene: TRBJ2-1; d_gene: -; abundance: many; CDR3aa: ASSQAEYNEQF
v_gene: TRBV20-1; j_gene: TRBJ2-5; d_gene: TRBD2; abundance: many; CDR3aa: SARDAAGIQETQY
v_gene: TRBV6-5; j_gene: TRBJ2-5; d_gene: -; abundance: few; CDR3aa: ASSSPGQKETQY
v_gene: TRBV20-1; j_gene: TRBJ1-4; d_gene: TRBD1; abundance: many; CDR3aa: SARDGWTGDEKLF
v_gene: TRBV6-6; j_gene: TRBJ2-7; d_gene: TRBD1; abundance: few; CDR3aa: ASSSDRGPSYEQY
v_gene: TRBV7-2; j_gene: TRBJ2-3; d_gene: -; abundance: -; CDR3aa: ASSARDRDTQY
v_gene: TRBV7-8; j_gene: TRBJ1-5; d_gene: -; abundance: many; CDR3aa: ASSLMHGSNQPQH
v_gene: TRBV6-5; j_gene: TRBJ1-4; d_gene: -; abundance: -; CDR3aa: ASSYYRDNEKLF